What follows are 14 T cell receptor beta chains derived from one specimen sequenced in a study of tumor-infiltrating lymphocytes in primary liver carcinoma listed by TCRdb under 2017. The instrument given in TCRdb is Illumina HiSeq 2500. Starting from about 500 ng total RNA, TCRbeta-specific cDNA was produced by reverse transcription with a constant-region primer and ProtoScript II reverse transcriptase. Three nested multiplex PCR rounds, following a slightly modified ARM-PCR procedure, were used to build the TCRbeta libraries. Each of the first two PCR rounds ran for approximately 10 cycles and used multiplex TRBV1-TRBV30 forward primers together with a Cbeta reverse primer. Using fastp trimming at Q25 and MiXCR clonotype assembly, TCRdb reanalyzed the public sequencing data and kept in-frame beta chains. Each entry merges the rows of one CDR3 protein and shows their most common DNA and genes. For this sample the table gives roughly 190,000 distinct CDR3 sequences, of which approximately 80% were detected only once. The ten biggest clones cover 15% to 20% of the sample.

Total RNA and DNA were co-extracted without cell sorting from roughly 20-30 mg of bulk tissue using the AllPrep DNA/RNA mini kit. The sequenced material came from tumor tissue from primary liver carcinoma. Receptors originate from a man aged 40-55 years with primary liver carcinoma and hepatitis B virus infection.

The genes are TRBV12-3 or TRBV12-4 and TRBJ1-5; D might be TRBD1 (6 bases). The ends were cut back, 5 bases at V and 0 bases at J, with 14 bases in the middle. This CDR3 contains 16 residues. The CDR3 region is CASSTPGHISNQPQHF. CDR3 nucleotide sequence: TGTGCCAGCAGTACTCCGGGACACATTAGCAATCAGCCCCAGCATTTT.

As for this clonotype: One end of the junction is discordant with germline, which a read error may explain. The rearrangement links TRBV30 to TRBJ1-1; D is unresolved. The CDR3 consists of 13 residues. Germline CDR1 GTSNPN, CDR2 SVGIG (reference sequence). CDR3 DNA: TGTGCATGGAGTGCAGATAGGAGGACTGAAGCTGTCTTT. This encodes CAWSADRRTEAVF.

The gene calls are TRBV7-2 and TRBJ2-5, with 10 bases lining up with TRBD2. Germline loops: CDR1 SGHTA, CDR2 FQGNSA. This CDR3 has 18 residues. Trimming cost V 4 bases and J 6 bases; bases outside gene matches: 17. CDR3 loop: CASSSPPGTSGIQKTQYF. DNA of the CDR3: TGTGCCAGCAGCTCTCCTCCCGGAACTAGCGGGATTCAAAAGACCCAGTACTTC.

This clonotype appeared a single time. The germline gene is not matched at one end of the junction; a read error may be the cause. V gene TRBV6-2 or TRBV6-3 combines with J gene TRBJ1-5; a possible D gene is TRBD1 (5 bases). The CDR3 runs to 14 residues. Germline lookup yields CDR1 MNHEY and CDR2 SVGEGT. The chain's CDR3 is CASTPMKGDRPRHF. The CDR3 DNA reads TGTGCCAGCACCCCGATGAAAGGGGATCGGCCCCGGCATTTT.

About this clonotype: This may stem from a read error, because a much larger clone lies one nucleotide away. The conserved final phenylalanine or tryptophan is absent from the CDR3, which likely points to a read error. The rearrangement links TRBV28 to TRBJ1-6; D unclear. Trimming shortened V by 8 bases and J by 0 bases, and 14 bases separated the two germline ends. The CDR3 contains 16 residues. Germline CDR1 and CDR2: MDHEN and SYDVKM. The CDR3 DNA follows: TGTGCCAGCGGATCGGGCGGTAGCTCCTATAATTCACCCCTCCACTCT. Its translation is CASGSGGSSYNSPLHS.

About this clonotype: Relative to the germline gene, one junction end is altered; a read error may explain this. The rearrangement joins TRBV12-3 or TRBV12-4 to TRBJ1-5; D may be TRBD1 (6 bases). This CDR3 has 15 residues. As DNA, the CDR3 is TGTGCCAGCATGCGGGACACCGCAATAAATCAGCTCCAGCATTTT. Its protein is CASMRDTAINQLQHF.

Notes on this clonotype: At one of its ends the junction is not consistent with the germline gene, which may arise from a read error. The J gene is TRBJ2-1, the V gene TRBV5-1; D is possibly TRBD1 (6 bases). The germline V gene encodes CDR1 SGHRS and CDR2 YFSETQ. The CDR3 consists of 15 residues. CDR3 in DNA: TGCGCCAGCAGCTCCGGGACAACCTTACACAATGAGCTGTTCTTC. This translates into CASSSGTTLHNELFF.

As concerns this clonotype: A junction end diverges from the germline sequence, so it may reflect a read error. The chain joins TRBV7-9 to TRBJ1-4, with 8 nucleotides matching TRBD1. This CDR3 region has 17 residues. Germline values: CDR1 SEHNR, CDR2 FQNEAQ (reference sequence). The CDR3 DNA is TGTGCCAGCAGCTTAGACAGGGGGTGTGGGACTAATGAGAAACTGTTTTTT. This encodes CASSLDRGCGTNEKLFF.

Note on this clonotype: At one end, the junction sequence differs from germline, possibly due to a read error. The genes are TRBV4-2 and TRBJ2-7; tentatively, D is TRBD2 (6 bases). The CDR3 runs to 14 residues. Germline lookup yields CDR1 LGHNA and CDR2 YNFKEQ. In DNA, the CDR3 is TGTGCCAGCAACCAAGACGGGAGACGCCTCGAGCAGCAGTTC. Its protein product is CASNQDGRRLEQQF.

The rearrangement uses TRBV29-1 and TRBJ2-7, with D perhaps matching TRBD2 (5 bases). The germline V gene has CDR1 SQVTM and CDR2 ANQGSEA. CDR3 length: 12 residues. The CDR3 protein is CIAGEPMGEQYF. DNA for the CDR3: TGCATCGCCGGGGAGCCTATGGGCGAGCAGTACTTC.

Remarks on this clonotype: At one end the junction does not follow the germline gene, possibly because of a read error. This chain links TRBV6-5 with TRBJ1-2, with a possible D match to TRBD1 (5 bases). The germline V gene encodes CDR1 MNHEY and CDR2 SVGAGI. The CDR3 consists of 14 residues. CDR3 amino acids: CASSYSLDSYGYTF. For the CDR3, the DNA is TGTGCCAGTAGTTACTCGTTAGACAGCTATGGCTACACCTTC.

The V call is TRBV10-2, the J call TRBJ1-4, with D unresolved. This CDR3 is 14 amino acids long. Germline lookup yields CDR1 WSHSY and CDR2 SAAADI. V was trimmed by 8 bases and J by 8 bases, leaving 18 bases between them. The CDR3 region is CASAQPGQGEKLFF. The CDR3 DNA sequence: TGCGCCAGCGCCCAACCGGGTCAAGGGGAAAAACTGTTTTTT.

With respect to this clonotype: Relative to the germline gene, one junction end is altered; a read error may explain this. The chain uses TRBV12-3 or TRBV12-4 and TRBJ1-1, with D hard to call. The CDR3 sequence is 15 residues long. CDR3 amino acids: CASNLVSGRGTEAFF. CDR3 sequence (DNA): TGTGCCAGCAATTTAGTTTCAGGCCGAGGAACTGAAGCTTTCTTT.

A note on this clonotype: An end of the junction does not agree with germline; a read error may underlie this. The genes are TRBV11-2 and TRBJ2-1; D remains unclear. The CDR3 extends over 13 amino acids. Looked up from germline, CDR1 is SGHAT and CDR2 is FQNNGV. CDR3 region: CASSSELYYEQLF. For the CDR3, the DNA is TGTGCCAGCAGTTCAGAATTATACTATGAGCAGTTATTC.